The 17 T cell receptor beta chains in this list originate from one sample, sequenced in a study of T-cell memory formation after mild COVID-19. Each CDR3 protein is one row after TCRdb ran MiXCR on the 5' RACE reads. The sample lists roughly 620,000 distinct CDR3 sequences, under 20% occurring once. The specimen sequenced was PBMCs or a T cell subset sorted from them (not recorded which). These receptors originate from an adult woman who had mild COVID-19 (a few samples of this study predate the infection). Cell type and time point are not known.

This clonotype occurred a few times. The V call is TRBV5-1, the J call TRBJ1-3; D is ambiguous. The CDR3 spans 15 residues. Germline V gene lookup returns CDR1 SGHRS and CDR2 YFSETQ. Trimming shortened V by 0 bases and J by 0 bases, and 7 bases separated the two germline ends. CDR3 region: CASSLDGYSGNTIYF. DNA for the CDR3: TGCGCCAGCAGCTTGGACGGCTACTCTGGAAACACCATATATTTT.

The chain links TRBV6-6 to TRBJ2-1; D unclear. Between the trimmed V and J ends, which lost 3 bases and 7 bases, there was a span of 7 bases. The CDR3 length is 12 residues. CDR1 and CDR2 from the germline V gene are MNHNY and SVGAGI (reference sequence). CDR3 DNA: TGTGCCAGCAGTTATAGGTTGAATGAGCAGTTCTTC. Its protein product is CASSYRLNEQFF.

In this sample, this clonotype turned up a few times. CDR3 sequence (DNA): TGCGCCAGCAGCTTGGGGACACTTAACTCCTACGAGCAGTACTTC. Translation gives CASSLGTLNSYEQYF. V is TRBV5-1 and J is TRBJ2-7; perhaps TRBD1 as D (5 bases). The ends were cut back, 0 bases at V and 0 bases at J, with 10 bases in the middle. CDR3 size: 15 residues. The germline V gene has CDR1 SGHRS and CDR2 YFSETQ.

This chain links TRBV12-3 or TRBV12-4 with TRBJ1-3; unclear D gene. The V end was cut by 8 bases, the J end by 3 bases, with 2 bases between. The CDR3 totals 10 residues. The chain's CDR3 is CASYGNTIYF. CDR3 nucleotides: TGTGCCAGCTATGGAAACACCATATATTTT.

The chain links TRBV29-1 to TRBJ2-3; the D gene is possibly TRBD1 (6 bases). V dropped 3 bases and J dropped 0 bases, with 16 bases sitting between them. Germline CDR1 and CDR2: SQVTM and ANQGSEA. This CDR3 has 16 residues. The chain's CDR3 is CSVERTGQFSTDTQYF. The CDR3 bases are TGCAGCGTTGAGCGTACAGGACAGTTTAGCACAGATACGCAGTATTTT.

The rearrangement links TRBV20-1 to TRBJ2-3; D perhaps matches TRBD2 (6 bases). V was trimmed by 5 bases and J by 0 bases, leaving 9 bases between them. Germline CDR1 DFQATT, CDR2 SNEGSKA (reference sequence). The CDR3 has 13 residues. The CDR3 loop is CSAELASTDTQYF. The CDR3 nucleotides read TGCAGTGCTGAACTAGCTAGCACAGATACGCAGTATTTT.

This clonotype was found a few times. V usage is TRBV11-2 and J usage is TRBJ1-1; 9 bases are a match to TRBD1. This CDR3 has 16 amino acids. CDR1 and CDR2 from the germline V gene are SGHAT and FQNNGV. The ends lost 5 bases at V and 4 bases at J; junction bases unmatched: 11. The CDR3 coding sequence is TGTGCCAGCAGCCAGACAGGGGGTAGTAGGAGCACTGAAGCTTTCTTT. Residues: CASSQTGGSRSTEAFF.

The chain has TRBV4-3 and TRBJ2-3, with TRBD2 matching over 11 bases. The CDR3 consists of 17 residues. Unmatched junction bases numbered 4, after V lost 0 bases and J lost 2 bases. Germline V gene data show CDR1 as LGHNA and CDR2 as YSLEER. As DNA, the CDR3 is TGCGCCAGCAGCCAAGAGGCTAGCGGGAGGCTCACAGATACGCAGTATTTT. It is translated as CASSQEASGRLTDTQYF.

This sequence joins TRBV12-3 or TRBV12-4 and TRBJ2-7; D is ambiguous. V was cut by 3 bases and J by 3 bases, with 15 bases left in between. The CDR3 is 15 residues long. The CDR3 coding sequence is TGTGCCAGCAGTTTCGACGCTGTCGTAAACTACGAGCAGTACTTC. It specifies CASSFDAVVNYEQYF.

Only a few counts were recorded for this clonotype. The chain is built from TRBV6-6 and TRBJ1-1, with TRBD1 matching over 7 bases. Germline V gives CDR1 MNHNY, CDR2 SVGAGI (reference sequence). The CDR3 totals 15 residues. The V gene end was trimmed by 5 bases and the J gene end by 0 bases; junction bases not matched to a gene: 6. The chain's CDR3 is CASSPTTGMNTEAFF. As DNA, the CDR3 is TGTGCCAGCAGTCCGACGACAGGGATGAACACTGAAGCTTTCTTT.

A few counts support this clonotype. V is TRBV27 and J is TRBJ2-3; D is unclear. Trimming took 4 bases from V and 2 from J, leaving 13 bases between them. CDR1 is MNHEY and CDR2 is SMNVEV in the germline V gene (reference sequence). The CDR3 sequence is 15 residues long. CDR3 sequence reads: CASSSVPGSTDTQYF. As DNA, the CDR3 is TGTGCCAGCAGTTCGGTGCCCGGGTCCACAGATACGCAGTATTTT.

This clonotype occurred a few times. The CDR3 region has the DNA TGCAGTGCTAGAGCTGAGGGGGCAAATGGCTACACCTTC. Translation: CSARAEGANGYTF. The chain employs TRBV20-1 and TRBJ1-2, with 7 bases that match TRBD1. CDR1 is DFQATT and CDR2 is SNEGSKA in the germline V gene (reference sequence). V shed 1 base and J 6 bases; nucleotides not matched to a gene: 5. The CDR3 sequence is 13 residues long.

The gene calls are TRBV6-5 and TRBJ2-7, with 9 bases fitting TRBD2. Losses at the gene ends were 6 bases for V and 2 bases for J; bases not matched to a gene: 8. The V gene's germline CDR1 is MNHEY and CDR2 SVGAGI. CDR3 length: 15 residues. CDR3 nucleotides: TGTGCCAGCAGGACAATAGCGGGAGAGCCCTACGAGCAGTACTTC. Translated, it gives CASRTIAGEPYEQYF.

This clonotype was seen more than once but under ten times. The J gene is TRBJ1-2, the V gene TRBV25-1; D remains ambiguous. This CDR3 comprises 13 residues. Germline V gene sequence: CDR1 MGHDK, CDR2 SYGVNS. Trimming took 3 bases from V and 6 from J, leaving 11 bases between them. The CDR3 protein is CASSDPPRHGYTF. The CDR3 nucleotides are TGTGCCAGCAGTGATCCCCCCCGACATGGCTACACCTTC.

This clonotype was seen a few times. The chain carries TRBV11-1 and TRBJ2-1; D may match TRBD1 or TRBD2 (6 bases each). This CDR3 is 13 amino acids long. From germline, CDR1 is SGHAT and CDR2 FQDESV (reference sequence). Trimming stripped 4 bases from V and 5 bases from J, with 9 bases between. The chain's CDR3 is CASSSGAHNEQFF. CDR3 sequence (DNA): TGTGCCAGCAGCTCGGGGGCCCACAATGAGCAGTTCTTC.

This clonotype was picked up a small number of times. V usage is TRBV4-3 and J usage is TRBJ2-3; 7 bases map to TRBD2. Trimming cost V 6 bases and J 0 bases; bases outside gene matches: 18. Germline lookup yields CDR1 LGHNA and CDR2 YSLEER. The CDR3 runs to 19 residues. The CDR3 reads CASSRSLSGLSTSTDTQYF. The CDR3 DNA reads TGCGCCAGCAGTCGCTCCCTTAGCGGGCTTAGTACTAGCACAGATACGCAGTATTTT.

The chain carries TRBV5-5 and TRBJ2-5; D is perhaps TRBD1 (5 bases). Trimming left V 2 bases short and J 2 bases short, with 13 bases between. This CDR3 has 15 residues. Germline lookup yields CDR1 SGHKS and CDR2 YYEKEE (reference sequence). The CDR3 region is CASSLGRVGQETQYF. In DNA, the CDR3 is TGTGCCAGCAGCTTAGGCAGGGTGGGGCAAGAGACCCAGTACTTC. Together with reference TRBV5-5 and TRBJ2-5, the CDR3 gives the full variable domain: DAGVTQSPTHLIKTRGQQVTLRCSPISGHKSVSWYQQVLGQGPQFIFQYYEKEERGRGNFPDRFSARQFPNYSSELNVNALLLGDSALYLCASSLGRVGQETQYFGPGTRLLVL.